These T cell receptor beta chains were read from a single sample in a study of shared clonotypes between healthy human individuals. Measured with immunoSEQ multiplex PCR; TCRdb has only the in-frame clones, and not every one. This repertoire shows about 1.1 million clones, 70% to 80% found once; its top ten account for about 0.94%. Sequencing used memory CD4+ T cells from PBMCs. Receptors originate from a man between 18 and 35 years old in good health. Some clones in this sample may be carry-over from other donors' samples. Each CDR3 is given with its conserved first and last residue. The order of the fields is J gene, clone size, D gene, V gene, CDR3 DNA, CDR3 protein. A D gene is named only where the DNA matches it firmly. Size tells how often a clone was seen (once, few, many) or the class of an expanded clone, and some rows leave it out.

j_call: TRBJ2-5
clone_size: -
d_call: -
v_call: TRBV20-1
cdr3_nt: TGCAGTGCTAGCCAGGTCCGACTAGAACACTTC
cdr3_aa: CSASQVRLEHF

j_call: TRBJ2-5
clone_size: -
d_call: TRBD1
v_call: TRBV29-1
cdr3_nt: TGCAGCGCGGACAGGGGACCCCAAGAGACCCAGCACTTC
cdr3_aa: CSADRGPQETQHF

j_call: TRBJ1-6
clone_size: -
d_call: -
v_call: TRBV11-2
cdr3_nt: TGTGCCAGCAGCTTCCCGGGTAGTTCACCCCTCCACTTT
cdr3_aa: CASSFPGSSPLHF

j_call: TRBJ1-2
clone_size: once
d_call: -
v_call: TRBV6-5
cdr3_nt: TGTGCCAGCAGTTACGATGGTTATGGCTACACCTTC
cdr3_aa: CASSYDGYGYTF

j_call: TRBJ2-5
clone_size: once
d_call: -
v_call: TRBV5-1
cdr3_nt: TGCGCCAGCAGCCCTGGACAGATCCAAGAGACCCAGTACTTC
cdr3_aa: CASSPGQIQETQYF

j_call: TRBJ1-5
clone_size: -
d_call: -
v_call: TRBV6-1
cdr3_nt: TGTGCCAGCCTAGGGGGGTTCTTCGGCAATCAGCCCCAGCATTTT
cdr3_aa: CASLGGFFGNQPQHF

j_call: TRBJ2-7
clone_size: -
d_call: TRBD2
v_call: TRBV5-1
cdr3_nt: TGCGCCAGCAGCTTGACTAGCGGGGACTACGAGCAGTACTTC
cdr3_aa: CASSLTSGDYEQYF

j_call: TRBJ1-5
clone_size: -
d_call: -
v_call: TRBV7-8
cdr3_nt: TGTGCCAGCAGCTTAGAAAGACCTCAGCCCCAGCATTTT
cdr3_aa: CASSLERPQPQHF

j_call: TRBJ1-1
clone_size: -
d_call: -
v_call: TRBV18
cdr3_nt: TGTGCCAGCTCACGCTGGGAGGAGATAAACACTGAAGCTTTCTTT
cdr3_aa: CASSRWEEINTEAFF

j_call: TRBJ1-1
clone_size: once
d_call: -
v_call: TRBV27
cdr3_nt: TGTGCCAGCAGTTTATTAGGCGGTCAAGCTTTCTTT
cdr3_aa: CASSLLGGQAFF

j_call: TRBJ2-7
clone_size: -
d_call: TRBD2
v_call: TRBV7-8
cdr3_nt: TGTGCCAGCAGCTCCCGGAGACTAGCGGGATACGAGCAGTACTTC
cdr3_aa: CASSSRRLAGYEQYF

j_call: TRBJ2-3
clone_size: -
d_call: TRBD2
v_call: TRBV6-1
cdr3_nt: TGTGCCAGCAGCGCGGGAGGTAGCACAGATACGCAGTATTTT
cdr3_aa: CASSAGGSTDTQYF

j_call: TRBJ2-7
clone_size: -
d_call: -
v_call: TRBV28
cdr3_nt: TGTGCCAGCAGCCGCCAACAGGGATGGGGCTACGAGCAGTACTTC
cdr3_aa: CASSRQQGWGYEQYF

j_call: TRBJ1-2
clone_size: -
d_call: -
v_call: TRBV7-2
cdr3_nt: TGTGCCAGCAGGCCACAGGGTCTCTATGGCTACACCTTC
cdr3_aa: CASRPQGLYGYTF

j_call: TRBJ1-5
clone_size: few
d_call: TRBD1
v_call: TRBV2
cdr3_nt: TGTGCCAGCAGGGGACAGGTATATAGCAATCAGCCCCAGCATTTT
cdr3_aa: CASRGQVYSNQPQHF

j_call: TRBJ1-2
clone_size: -
d_call: -
v_call: TRBV7-2
cdr3_nt: TGTGCCAGCAGCTTGTTGGTTAACTATGGCTACACCTTC
cdr3_aa: CASSLLVNYGYTF

j_call: TRBJ1-3
clone_size: -
d_call: -
v_call: TRBV28
cdr3_nt: TGTGCCAGCAGTTCGCGTGGACAGGGAAACACCATATATTTT
cdr3_aa: CASSSRGQGNTIYF

j_call: TRBJ2-1
clone_size: -
d_call: -
v_call: TRBV18
cdr3_nt: TGTGCCAGCTCACCTTCGGCTGTAAAGGGGAATGAGCAGTTCTTC
cdr3_aa: CASSPSAVKGNEQFF

j_call: TRBJ2-1
clone_size: -
d_call: -
v_call: TRBV6-1
cdr3_nt: TGTGCCAGCAGTGAAATGTGGCAGTACAATGAGCAGTTCTTC
cdr3_aa: CASSEMWQYNEQFF

j_call: TRBJ2-2
clone_size: -
d_call: -
v_call: TRBV10-3
cdr3_nt: TGTGCCTTCTCGGCAGCCGGGGAGCTGTTTTTT
cdr3_aa: CAFSAAGELFF

j_call: TRBJ2-1
clone_size: -
d_call: -
v_call: TRBV7-3
cdr3_nt: TGTGCCAGCGGTGGCGGGACCCTCAATGAGCAGTTCTTC
cdr3_aa: CASGGGTLNEQFF

j_call: TRBJ1-1
clone_size: -
d_call: TRBD1
v_call: TRBV5-1
cdr3_nt: TGCGCCAGCAGCTTCGGGACAGGGAACACTGAAGCTTTCTTT
cdr3_aa: CASSFGTGNTEAFF

j_call: TRBJ1-2
clone_size: many
d_call: -
v_call: TRBV6-6
cdr3_nt: TGTGCCAGCAGTTACGATCGGGGGACTCCGGGAGGCTACACCTTC
cdr3_aa: CASSYDRGTPGGYTF

j_call: TRBJ2-6
clone_size: once
d_call: -
v_call: TRBV28
cdr3_nt: TGTGCCAGCACCGATGGGGGGCGAGGGGCCAACGTCCTGACTTTC
cdr3_aa: CASTDGGRGANVLTF

j_call: TRBJ2-2
clone_size: -
d_call: TRBD2
v_call: TRBV5-1
cdr3_nt: TGCGCCAGCAGCCTAGCGGGAGGGGACACCGGGGAGCTGTTTTTT
cdr3_aa: CASSLAGGDTGELFF

j_call: TRBJ1-1
clone_size: -
d_call: -
v_call: TRBV7-6
cdr3_nt: TGTGCCAGTTCAAGGGGGATGAACACTGAAGCTTTCTTT
cdr3_aa: CASSRGMNTEAFF

j_call: TRBJ2-3
clone_size: -
d_call: -
v_call: TRBV10-2
cdr3_nt: TGCGCCAGCAGCCGAGCGAGGGATACGCAGTATTTT
cdr3_aa: CASSRARDTQYF

j_call: TRBJ1-1
clone_size: -
d_call: -
v_call: TRBV4-3
cdr3_nt: TGCGCCAGCAGCCAAGTTAGGGGGGACCGAGTGAACACTGAAGCTTTCTTT
cdr3_aa: CASSQVRGDRVNTEAFF

j_call: TRBJ1-3
clone_size: -
d_call: -
v_call: TRBV10-2
cdr3_nt: TGCGCCAGCAGCCAACCGACCCCAGGGGTCTCTGGAAACACCATATATTTT
cdr3_aa: CASSQPTPGVSGNTIYF

j_call: TRBJ1-2
clone_size: -
d_call: TRBD1
v_call: TRBV9
cdr3_nt: TGTGCCAGCAGCGCCGGGACAGGGCGGTCCTATGGCTACACCTTC
cdr3_aa: CASSAGTGRSYGYTF

j_call: TRBJ2-7
clone_size: -
d_call: TRBD1
v_call: TRBV27
cdr3_nt: TGTGCCAGCAGCCGGACAGGGCGCTACGAGCAGTACTTC
cdr3_aa: CASSRTGRYEQYF

j_call: TRBJ2-7
clone_size: -
d_call: -
v_call: TRBV28
cdr3_nt: TGTGCCAGCTGCAGGGTCCCCTACGAGCAGTACTTC
cdr3_aa: CASCRVPYEQYF

j_call: TRBJ1-3
clone_size: -
d_call: -
v_call: TRBV5-1
cdr3_nt: TGCGCCAGCAGCCCGGACGTTGGAAACACCATATATTTT
cdr3_aa: CASSPDVGNTIYF

j_call: TRBJ1-4
clone_size: -
d_call: -
v_call: TRBV19
cdr3_nt: TGTGCCAGCAATTTGGGAGGAGGGCATGAAAAACTGTTTTTT
cdr3_aa: CASNLGGGHEKLFF

j_call: TRBJ1-2
clone_size: -
d_call: TRBD1
v_call: TRBV18
cdr3_nt: TGTGCCAGCTCACCCTCAACCGGGACGGGACAGAGCTATGGCTACACCTTC
cdr3_aa: CASSPSTGTGQSYGYTF

j_call: TRBJ1-4
clone_size: -
d_call: -
v_call: TRBV29-1
cdr3_nt: TGCAGCGTTGGAGGGGGGACGGGGGAAAAACTGTTTTTT
cdr3_aa: CSVGGGTGEKLFF

j_call: TRBJ2-3
clone_size: -
d_call: -
v_call: TRBV19
cdr3_nt: TGTGCCGCCAAGGGAACGTACACAGATACGCAGTATTTT
cdr3_aa: CAAKGTYTDTQYF

j_call: TRBJ2-5
clone_size: -
d_call: -
v_call: TRBV29-1
cdr3_nt: TGCAGCGTTGTGAGGCTCCAAGAGACCCAGTACTTC
cdr3_aa: CSVVRLQETQYF

j_call: TRBJ1-3
clone_size: -
d_call: TRBD1
v_call: TRBV5-1
cdr3_nt: TGCGCCAGCAGCTTCGGGACAGGAAACTCTGGAAACACCATATATTTT
cdr3_aa: CASSFGTGNSGNTIYF

j_call: TRBJ2-5
clone_size: -
d_call: -
v_call: TRBV7-9
cdr3_nt: TGTGCCAGCAGCTTAGCGGCGGGGGAGACCCAGTACTTC
cdr3_aa: CASSLAAGETQYF

j_call: TRBJ2-5
clone_size: -
d_call: -
v_call: TRBV5-4
cdr3_nt: TGTGCCAGCAGCTTTCCCAGAGAGGGGACCCAGTACTTC
cdr3_aa: CASSFPREGTQYF

j_call: TRBJ2-1
clone_size: -
d_call: TRBD2
v_call: TRBV30
cdr3_nt: TGTGCCTGGAGTGTAGCTAGCGGCTCCTACAATGAGCAGTTCTTC
cdr3_aa: CAWSVASGSYNEQFF

j_call: TRBJ1-1
clone_size: -
d_call: TRBD1
v_call: TRBV10-2
cdr3_nt: TGCGCCAGCAAACTGGACAGGGGTGTAACAACTGAAGCTTTCTTT
cdr3_aa: CASKLDRGVTTEAFF

j_call: TRBJ2-7
clone_size: -
d_call: TRBD1
v_call: TRBV7-9
cdr3_nt: TGTGCCAGCAGCTTGTGGACAGGGGGCTTAGGGGAGCAGTACTTC
cdr3_aa: CASSLWTGGLGEQYF

j_call: TRBJ2-4
clone_size: few
d_call: -
v_call: TRBV28
cdr3_nt: TGTGCCAGCAGTCCACCAGGGGAGGGGGCGCGGAGGAAAGCCAAAAACATTCAGTACTTC
cdr3_aa: CASSPPGEGARRKAKNIQYF

j_call: TRBJ1-1
clone_size: medium-sized
d_call: -
v_call: TRBV7-2
cdr3_nt: TGTGCCAGCAGCGCAGGACACAACACTGAAGCTTTCTTT
cdr3_aa: CASSAGHNTEAFF

j_call: TRBJ1-2
clone_size: -
d_call: TRBD1
v_call: TRBV27
cdr3_nt: TGTGCCAGCAGGGCCGGACAGGAGCTTGGAGGCTACACCTTC
cdr3_aa: CASRAGQELGGYTF

j_call: TRBJ2-1
clone_size: -
d_call: -
v_call: TRBV5-1
cdr3_nt: TGCGCCAGCAGCCCCGACACAGACAATGAGCAGTTCTTC
cdr3_aa: CASSPDTDNEQFF

j_call: TRBJ1-4
clone_size: -
d_call: -
v_call: TRBV5-1
cdr3_nt: TGCGCCAGCAGGGAGGGGATTTCAGGGAATGAAAAACTGTTTTTT
cdr3_aa: CASREGISGNEKLFF

j_call: TRBJ2-1
clone_size: once
d_call: -
v_call: TRBV21-1
cdr3_nt: TGTGCCAGCAGCCGACCGGGACTAGCGGGGGGATACAATGAGCAGTTCTTC
cdr3_aa: CASSRPGLAGGYNEQFF

j_call: TRBJ1-1
clone_size: -
d_call: -
v_call: TRBV7-8
cdr3_nt: TGTGCCAGCAACGCCGGAGGGCTACCTATGAACACTGAAGCTTTCTTT
cdr3_aa: CASNAGGLPMNTEAFF

j_call: TRBJ1-1
clone_size: -
d_call: TRBD1
v_call: TRBV7-3
cdr3_nt: TGTGCCAGCAGGATGACAGGGGGCACTGAAGCTTTCTTT
cdr3_aa: CASRMTGGTEAFF

j_call: TRBJ1-1
clone_size: many
d_call: -
v_call: TRBV7-3
cdr3_nt: TGTGCCAGCAGCTTAGGACCCTTACCGAACACTGAAGCTTTCTTT
cdr3_aa: CASSLGPLPNTEAFF

j_call: TRBJ2-7
clone_size: -
d_call: -
v_call: TRBV7-9
cdr3_nt: TGTGCCAGCAGTTCTCAGGCCCTTTTTAATATCTACGAGCAGTACTTC
cdr3_aa: CASSSQALFNIYEQYF

j_call: TRBJ1-1
clone_size: -
d_call: -
v_call: TRBV28
cdr3_nt: TGTGCCAGCAGGGTCCTGGGGCGGTGGGGCACTGAAGCTTTCTTT
cdr3_aa: CASRVLGRWGTEAFF

j_call: TRBJ2-7
clone_size: -
d_call: TRBD2
v_call: TRBV6-1
cdr3_nt: TGTGCCAGCCCCTCCGGGCTAGCGGGAACGGAGCAGTACTTC
cdr3_aa: CASPSGLAGTEQYF

j_call: TRBJ1-4
clone_size: -
d_call: -
v_call: TRBV30
cdr3_nt: TGTGCCTGGAGTGGACAGTATAATGAAAAACTGTTTTTT
cdr3_aa: CAWSGQYNEKLFF

j_call: TRBJ1-1
clone_size: -
d_call: TRBD1
v_call: TRBV2
cdr3_nt: TGTGCCAGCAGTGAAGAGGGGGCAGGGGCCGAAGCTTTCTTT
cdr3_aa: CASSEEGAGAEAFF

j_call: TRBJ2-7
clone_size: -
d_call: TRBD2
v_call: TRBV6-5
cdr3_nt: TGTGCCAGCAGTTACACCTTTAGCGGGAGCTACGAGCAGTACTTC
cdr3_aa: CASSYTFSGSYEQYF